The 28 T cell receptor beta chains in this list originate from one sample, sequenced in a study of siplizumab effects on memory and regulatory T cells. The repertoire was sequenced with immunoSEQ multiplex PCR; TCRdb's copy has only in-frame clones and lacks some. The sample includes 100,000 or so clones, 94% of them seen just once. Sequenced input: non-Treg CD4+ T cells sorted from blood. Every receptor here comes from a human donor in good health.

The V and J genes are TRBV7-2 and TRBJ2-7, with 9 nucleotides matching TRBD1. There are 14 residues in the CDR3. Germline CDR1 is SGHTA and CDR2 is FQGNSA. The junction had 4 bases not matched to a gene; V was cut back by 5 bases and J by 2 bases. The CDR3 loop reads CASSKTGGTYEQYF. CDR3 nucleotide sequence: TGTGCCAGCAGCAAGACAGGGGGGACCTACGAGCAGTACTTC.

This chain uses TRBV19 with TRBJ2-3; 12 positions match TRBD2. The CDR3 is 14 amino acids. CDR1 LNHDA and CDR2 SQIVND come from the germline V gene (reference sequence). V lost 10 bases and J lost 0; bases outside the gene matches: 2. The CDR3 DNA reads as TGTGCCACCGGGACTAGCGGGAGCACAGATACGCAGTATTTT. Amino acids: CATGTSGSTDTQYF.

This clone is a singleton in its sample. V and J are TRBV30 and TRBJ2-4; TRBD1 agrees at 7 bases. Trimming cost V 3 bases and J 0 bases; bases outside gene matches: 5. The CDR3 is 15 residues long. The V gene's germline CDR1 is GTSNPN and CDR2 SVGIG (reference sequence). Here the CDR3 reads CAWRDRVLAKNIQYF. The CDR3 nucleotides are TGTGCCTGGAGAGACAGGGTTCTAGCCAAAAACATTCAGTACTTC.

As to this clone: A junction end diverges from the germline sequence, so it may reflect a read error. The chain employs TRBV6-9 and TRBJ2-4; weak D call: TRBD2 (5 bases). This CDR3 comprises 10 residues. Germline V gene lookup returns CDR1 MNHGY and CDR2 SVAAGI. In nucleotides, the CDR3 is TGTGCCAGCCCCCCCGGGCCGCGGAGGTTC. It translates to CASPPGPRRF.

The chain couples TRBV10-2 to TRBJ2-3; 11 nucleotides match TRBD2. The V segment lost 6 bases and the J segment 2 bases; nucleotides outside the gene matches: 4. CDR1 and CDR2 from the germline V gene are WSHSY and SAAADI. The CDR3 extends over 15 amino acids. CDR3 in amino acids: CASSPTSGTTDTQYF. Written as DNA, the CDR3 is TGCGCCAGCAGCCCGACTAGCGGGACCACAGATACGCAGTATTTT.

The gene calls are TRBV15 and TRBJ2-7; a possible D gene is TRBD2 (6 bases). Trimming pared 0 bases from V and 9 bases from J, leaving 24 bases between. Per the germline V gene, CDR1 is LNHNV and CDR2 is YYDKDF (reference sequence). CDR3 length: 17 residues. CDR3 bases: TGTGCCACCAGCAGAGAGGGGTCTGGAGGGACCCGCCTCGGGCAGTACTTC. Amino acid sequence: CATSREGSGGTRLGQYF.

DNA for the CDR3: TGTGCCAGCAGCTTTAGCGGGAGAGGCCGGGAGCTGTTTTTT. Encoded protein: CASSFSGRGRELFF. The V and J genes are TRBV7-2 and TRBJ2-2; 9 bases align to TRBD2. The CDR3 consists of 14 residues. After removal of 3 bases from V and 9 bases from J, the junction contained 5 bases not matched to a gene. Germline V gives CDR1 SGHTA, CDR2 FQGNSA.

The rearrangement joins TRBV7-6 to TRBJ2-5; D might be TRBD2 (6 bases). Trimming stripped 3 bases from V and 3 bases from J, with 14 bases between. The CDR3 loop spans 15 amino acids. Germline-derived CDR1 and CDR2 are SGHVS and FNYEAQ. CDR3 loop: CASSFGGAPKETQYF. In nucleotides, the CDR3 is TGTGCCAGCAGCTTTGGAGGGGCGCCTAAAGAGACCCAGTACTTC.

The chain carries TRBV5-1 and TRBJ2-1; the match to TRBD2 covers 7 bases. The CDR3 runs to 17 residues. Germline trimming cut 4 bases from V and 3 bases from J; bases unmatched to any gene: 13. Germline CDR1 SGHRS, CDR2 YFSETQ. As DNA, the CDR3 is TGCGCCAGCAGCCCCCGAAGGGTCTCTAGCGGCTACAATGAGCAGTTCTTC. It specifies CASSPRRVSSGYNEQFF.

The CDR3 DNA reads as TGTGCCAGTGCGGCTAGCGGGGCCCGGGAGACCCAGTACTTC. Its protein is CASAASGARETQYF. The chain recombines TRBV7-3 with TRBJ2-5; TRBD2 agrees at 9 bases. This CDR3 is 14 amino acids long. The germline V gene encodes CDR1 SGHTA and CDR2 FQGTGA. J lost 5 bases, V lost 9 bases, and 10 bases had no gene match. The full variable domain, completed using reference TRBV7-3 and TRBJ2-5, is GAGVSQTPSNKVTEKGKYVELRCDPISGHTALYWYRQSLGQGPEFLIYFQGTGAADDSGLPNDRFFAVRPEGSVSTLKIQRTERGDSAVYLCASAASGARETQYFGPGTRLLVL.

Only one count was recorded for this clone. The CDR3 spells CASKLQGSSGNTIYF. CDR3 coding DNA: TGTGCCAGCAAACTCCAGGGTTCCTCTGGAAACACCATATATTTT. This rearrangement joins TRBV6-5 to TRBJ1-3; a possible D gene is TRBD1 (5 bases). The germline V gene has CDR1 MNHEY and CDR2 SVGAGI. V gave up 7 bases and J gave up 0 bases, with 13 bases separating them. This CDR3 is 15 amino acids long.

The genes are TRBV6-6 and TRBJ2-7, with D possibly being TRBD1 (6 bases). The CDR3 runs 13 residues. Germline lookup yields CDR1 MNHNY and CDR2 SVGAGI (reference sequence). V gave up 2 bases and J gave up 1 base, with 6 bases separating them. This CDR3 reads CASSYGTSYEQYF. As DNA, the CDR3 is TGTGCCAGCAGTTACGGGACATCCTACGAGCAGTACTTC.

This clone was counted a single time. The V gene is TRBV12-5, the J gene TRBJ2-7, with 12 bases that match TRBD2. Looked up from germline, CDR1 is LGHNT and CDR2 is FRNRAP. The CDR3 has 17 amino acids. The V and J ends lost 1 base and 0 bases, in that order; junction bases with no gene match: 4. The CDR3 spells CASGLGLAGVSSYEQYF. CDR3 DNA: TGTGCTAGTGGTTTGGGACTAGCGGGGGTCAGCTCCTACGAGCAGTACTTC.

The chain employs TRBV11-2 and TRBJ2-2; the D is unclear. Trimming cost V 3 bases and J 5 bases, with 7 bases left between them. This CDR3 region has 13 residues. The V gene's germline CDR1 is SGHAT and CDR2 FQNNGV. CDR3 amino acids: CASSFPMTGELFF. The CDR3 coding sequence is TGTGCCAGCAGCTTTCCTATGACCGGGGAGCTGTTTTTT.

The chain links TRBV30 to TRBJ2-4; D is undetermined. CDR3 size: 14 residues. V lost 3 bases and J lost 0, with 9 bases in between. Germline CDR1 and CDR2: GTSNPN and SVGIG (reference sequence). CDR3 amino acids: CAWSVGLAKNIQYF. CDR3 DNA: TGTGCCTGGAGCGTAGGGTTAGCCAAAAACATTCAGTACTTC.

The chain uses TRBV9 and TRBJ2-3, with D maybe TRBD1 (6 bases). The germline gives CDR1 SGDLS, CDR2 YYNGEE. V lost 4 bases, J lost 4 bases, and 10 bases lay in between. The CDR3 contains 13 residues. The CDR3 is CASSIRGADTQYF. Here the CDR3 DNA reads TGTGCCAGCAGCATCAGGGGAGCAGATACGCAGTATTTT.

The chain couples TRBV6-5 to TRBJ2-1; no clear D gene. CDR1 and CDR2 (germline): MNHEY, SVGAGI. Trimming shortened V by 8 bases and J by 6 bases, and 14 bases separated the two germline ends. The CDR3 covers 13 residues. This CDR3 reads CASLSATSNEQFF. The DNA of the CDR3 is TGTGCCAGCCTATCCGCAACCTCCAATGAGCAGTTCTTC.

This chain connects TRBV19 to TRBJ2-5; D remains ambiguous. CDR3 size: 13 residues. V gave up 6 bases and J gave up 4 bases, with 12 bases separating them. Germline CDR1 reads LNHDA; CDR2 reads SQIVND (reference sequence). CDR3 coding DNA: TGTGCCAGTAGACGGGTCGGCGGAGAGACCCAGTACTTC. This gives the protein CASRRVGGETQYF.

The chain is built from TRBV6-5 and TRBJ1-5, with TRBD1 as a possible D gene (5 bases). Germline loops: CDR1 MNHEY, CDR2 SVGAGI. The CDR3 consists of 13 residues. V lost 6 bases and J 9 bases, leaving 15 bases between the germline ends. The CDR3 region is CASRPNSGGPQHF. CDR3 DNA sequence: TGTGCCAGCAGGCCAAACTCGGGGGGGCCCCAGCATTTT.

The chain combines TRBV25-1 with TRBJ1-3, with D tentatively TRBD1 (6 bases). Germline loops: CDR1 MGHDK, CDR2 SYGVNS. Between the trimmed V and J ends, which lost 6 bases and 3 bases, there was a span of 15 bases. The CDR3 is 15 amino acids. The CDR3 spells CASRHGGGGGNTIYF. In DNA, the CDR3 is TGTGCCAGCAGGCACGGGGGGGGCGGTGGAAACACCATATATTTT.

This chain connects TRBV7-3 to TRBJ2-1; 8 positions agree with TRBD2. CDR1 is SGHTA and CDR2 is FQGTGA in the germline V gene. The CDR3 runs to 13 residues. Trimming cost V 8 bases and J 7 bases; bases outside gene matches: 7. The CDR3 here is CASALERENEQFF. The CDR3 nucleotides read TGTGCCAGCGCGTTGGAGCGGGAGAATGAGCAGTTCTTC.

The chain joins TRBV29-1 to TRBJ2-3; maybe TRBD2 (5 bases). The CDR3 is made up of 15 amino acids. Trimming took off 7 bases at V and 6 bases at J, with 23 bases between the two ends. Germline CDR1 and CDR2: SQVTM and ANQGSEA. CDR3 residues: CSGSPGKPVVDTQYF. CDR3 nucleotide sequence: TGCAGCGGTTCACCGGGAAAACCGGTGGTCGATACGCAGTATTTT.

This chain connects TRBV7-3 to TRBJ2-3; tentatively, D is TRBD1 (6 bases). Trimming left V 6 bases short and J 6 bases short, with 7 bases between. The CDR3 runs 11 residues. Per germline, CDR1 SGHTA and CDR2 FQGTGA. The CDR3 DNA is TGTGCCAGCAGTACAGGGGATACGCAGTATTTT. It yields the protein CASSTGDTQYF.

The chain combines TRBV9 with TRBJ1-2; no firm D call. The V and J ends lost 4 bases and 5 bases respectively, with 18 bases between them. This CDR3 is 15 amino acids long. Germline V gene data show CDR1 as SGDLS and CDR2 as YYNGEE. The CDR3 reads CASSLTDGAGYGYTF. In DNA, the CDR3 is TGTGCCAGCAGCCTCACCGACGGAGCCGGGTATGGCTACACCTTC.

CDR3 loop: CASSPRGSSTDTQYF. CDR3 bases: TGTGCCAGCTCACCGCGCGGCAGCAGCACAGATACGCAGTATTTT. The chain is built from TRBV18 and TRBJ2-3; D is uncertain. In germline, CDR1 is KGHSH, CDR2 LQKENI. V was trimmed by 3 bases and J by 0 bases, leaving 10 bases between them. This CDR3 spans 15 amino acids.

The chain joins TRBV30 to TRBJ1-1, with TRBD1 matching 7 bases. CDR1 GTSNPN and CDR2 SVGIG come from the germline V gene (reference sequence). This CDR3 region has 13 residues. J gave up 5 bases and V 4 bases, and 7 bases lay outside the gene matches. The CDR3 region is CAWKTGRWTEAFF. The CDR3 DNA reads as TGTGCCTGGAAGACAGGGCGGTGGACTGAAGCTTTCTTT.

This chain connects TRBV5-1 to TRBJ2-3; 9 bases match TRBD2. CDR1 is SGHRS and CDR2 is YFSETQ in the germline V gene. The length of the CDR3 is 16 residues. Trimming cost V 4 bases and J 1 base; bases outside gene matches: 7. Written as DNA, the CDR3 is TGCGCCAGCAGCCTCCAATTAGCGGGAGGCACAGATACGCAGTATTTT. Protein sequence: CASSLQLAGGTDTQYF.

Points on this clone: The sample has other DNA sequences that encode this CDR3 too. CDR3: CASRTSGTNYEQYF. CDR3 nucleotide sequence: TGTGCCAGCAGGACCTCCGGGACAAACTACGAGCAGTACTTC. The V call is TRBV13, the J call TRBJ2-7, with D tentatively TRBD1 (6 bases). Trimming shortened V by 6 bases and J by 3 bases, and 15 bases separated the two germline ends. Germline lookup yields CDR1 PRHDT and CDR2 FYEKMQ (reference sequence). This CDR3 contains 14 residues.